A single T cell receptor beta chain is shown here with its context. These data originate in a study of blood T cell repertoires in COVID-19. Seattle enrolled patients during active infection and tracked them longitudinally. In the authors' workflow: Amplification with reference gene primers provided the estimates of nucleated cell counts. Generated by immunoSEQ multiplex PCR, the TCRdb table keeps only in-frame clones and is missing some. That table supplies the V and J calls and clone size; D and trimming were determined from the DNA. There are about 50,000 clones in the sample; more than 75% occur only once, and 2.1% lies in the top ten. The sequencing sample was made of peripheral blood. The receptor was isolated from a woman over 75 with COVID-19, enrolled during active disease.

The CDR3 DNA is TGTGCCAGCAGCCCTTACAGGGGGAGGAACACTGAAGCTTTCTTT. Translated: CASSPYRGRNTEAFF. The V call is TRBV3-1 (or the pseudogene TRBV3-2), the J call TRBJ1-1; 8 bases are shared with TRBD1. V trimming: 4 bases; J trimming: 1 base; junction bases outside the gene matches: 5. This CDR3 has 15 amino acids. CDR1 and CDR2 (germline): LGHDT, YNNKEL (reference sequence).